Presented here are 10 T cell receptor beta chains from one specimen sequenced in a study of T cells in localized non-small cell lung cancer. The data were produced by immunoSEQ multiplex PCR, yet TCRdb's version contains in-frame clones alone and is incomplete. Of 40,000 to 65,000 clones listed, approximately 80% are singletons. The sample in question was peripheral blood mononuclear cells, obtained before any cancer treatment. Every receptor here comes from a man aged 35-75 years with stage III lung adenocarcinoma.

The rearrangement uses TRBV4-3 and TRBJ1-4; D is unclear. The CDR3 runs 15 residues. V lost 0 bases to trimming and J lost 8 bases, with 13 bases between them. Per germline, CDR1 LGHNA and CDR2 YSLEER. The CDR3 coding sequence is TGCGCCAGCAGCCAAGATATGGGCGGATACGAAAAACTGTTTTTT. Translation: CASSQDMGGYEKLFF.

The rearrangement uses TRBV7-9 and TRBJ1-1; D gene uncertain. Germline lookup yields CDR1 SEHNR and CDR2 FQNEAQ (reference sequence). This CDR3 comprises 11 residues. V was shortened by 2 bases and J by 9 bases, with 7 bases between the two germline ends. CDR3 in DNA: TGTGCCAGCAGCTTATCAGACAAAGCTTTCTTT. It encodes CASSLSDKAFF.

For the CDR3, the DNA is TGTGCCAGCAGCTCCTTTCAGAATCAGCCCCAGCATTTT. It yields the protein CASSSFQNQPQHF. This sequence joins TRBV5-8 and TRBJ1-5, with D hard to call. This CDR3 has 13 amino acids. V was clipped by 3 bases and J by 4 bases, with 8 bases between them. Looked up from germline, CDR1 is SGHTS and CDR2 is YDEGEE.

The J gene is TRBJ2-7, the V gene TRBV5-1, with TRBD1 matching over 7 bases. V lost 6 bases and J lost 1; bases outside the gene matches: 7. The CDR3 contains 14 residues. Looked up from germline, CDR1 is SGHRS and CDR2 is YFSETQ. The CDR3 nucleotides read TGCGCCAGCAAGAGGACAGGACAATCCTACGAGCAGTACTTC. Translating gives CASKRTGQSYEQYF. Together with reference TRBV5-1 and TRBJ2-7, the CDR3 gives the full variable domain: KAGVTQTPRYLIKTRGQQVTLSCSPISGHRSVSWYQQTPGQGLQFLFEYFSETQRNKGNFPGRFSGRQFSNSRSEMNVSTLELGDSALYLCASKRTGQSYEQYFGPGTRLTVT.

This chain uses TRBV6-5 with TRBJ1-1; TRBD1 matches 8 bases. V lost 0 bases to trimming and J lost 4 bases; unmatched junction nucleotides: 7. The CDR3 spans 16 residues. Germline V lookup: CDR1 MNHEY, CDR2 SVGAGI. CDR3 protein: CASSYSLGQARTEAFF. CDR3 sequence (DNA): TGTGCCAGCAGTTACTCGTTGGGACAGGCTCGCACTGAAGCTTTCTTT.

V and J are TRBV11-2 and TRBJ1-1, with unresolved D. CDR3 size: 14 residues. CDR1 and CDR2 from the germline V gene are SGHAT and FQNNGV. Trimming shortened V by 5 bases and J by 0 bases, and 10 bases separated the two germline ends. In DNA, the CDR3 is TGTGCCAGCAGCCTACAGTTAATGAACACTGAAGCTTTCTTT. As protein: CASSLQLMNTEAFF. The full variable domain, its missing parts supplied by reference TRBV11-2 and TRBJ1-1, is EAGVAQSPRYKIIEKRQSVAFWCNPISGHATLYWYQQILGQGPKLLIQFQNNGVVDDSQLPKDRFSAERLKGVDSTLKIQPAKLEDSAVYLCASSLQLMNTEAFFGQGTRLTVV.

V gene TRBV27 combines with J gene TRBJ2-1; D unresolved. This CDR3 is 18 amino acids long. Germline V gives CDR1 MNHEY, CDR2 SMNVEV (reference sequence). The germline V and J ends were trimmed by 4 bases and 0 bases, with 19 bases remaining between them. The CDR3 sequence: CASSSPPEALLSYNEQFF. CDR3 nucleotide sequence: TGTGCCAGCAGTTCTCCCCCAGAAGCGCTACTCTCCTACAATGAGCAGTTCTTC.

This clone has only a few counts. The chain recombines TRBV7-9 with TRBJ2-7, with D possibly matching TRBD1 (5 bases). This CDR3 has 13 residues. Trimming removed 6 bases at V and 0 bases at J, with 9 bases between. CDR1 SEHNR and CDR2 FQNEAQ come from the germline V gene (reference sequence). CDR3 protein: CASRQGGSYEQYF. Here the CDR3 DNA reads TGTGCCAGCAGGCAGGGCGGCTCCTACGAGCAGTACTTC.

This clone was seen once. The chain uses TRBV4-1 and TRBJ1-5; the D gene is possibly TRBD1 (6 bases). The length of the CDR3 is 15 residues. V was clipped by 0 bases and J by 6 bases, with 12 bases between them. Germline V gives CDR1 MGHRA, CDR2 YSYEKL. DNA of the CDR3: TGCGCCAGCAGCCAAGAGGCAGGGACACCTCAGCCCCAGCATTTT. Encoded protein: CASSQEAGTPQPQHF.

This rearrangement joins TRBV19 to TRBJ2-1; 10 bases agree with TRBD2. This CDR3 is built from 14 residues. V shed 8 bases, J shed 11 bases, and the junction held 12 bases outside the gene matches. Germline assignment: CDR1 LNHDA and CDR2 SQIVND (reference sequence). The CDR3 spells CASFSGRDTMKQFF. The CDR3, as DNA: TGTGCCAGTTTCAGCGGGAGGGACACAATGAAGCAGTTCTTC.